This T cell receptor (beta chain) came from a study of blood T cells in healthy people across ages. For the second PCR, which ran for about 7 to 11 cycles, a sample-barcoded 5' primer and a J-beta primer mix were used. In TCRdb, the 5' RACE reads were re-called with MiXCR into one record per CDR3 protein. The table records some 780,000 distinct CDR3 sequences, around three fifths of them present only once. V shed 0 bases and J shed 0 bases, with 11 bases lying between them. Germline CDR1 and CDR2: LGHNA and YNFKEQ. CDR3 length: 17 amino acids. This chain uses TRBV4-2 with TRBJ1-4; D call uncertain. The sample taken for sequencing was blood. The receptor's source is a man between 40 and 49 years old in good health. CDR3 nucleotide sequence: TGTGCCAGCAGCCAAGAACAACGCCTTGCAACTAATGAAAAACTGTTTTTT. This gives the protein CASSQEQRLATNEKLFF.